This T cell receptor beta chain derives from a study of blood T cell repertoires in COVID-19 (dated by TCRdb to the early 2020s). With respect to the entire study: Samples covering the acute and convalescent phases of COVID-19 were provided by collaborators in the United States, Italy and Spain. The repertoires were made available in a free public database intended to serve as a resource for research on the immune response to SARS-CoV-2. The samples were drawn from two sources: the first 160 participants of the ongoing ImmuneRACE study, and 1,000 to 1,500 subjects contributed by 6 global collaborators. The dataset comprised deeply sampled blood TCRbeta repertoires from subjects exposed to, actively infected with, or recovered from COVID-19. The prospective study material was composed of cDNA or gDNA derived from T cells, B-cell-depleted T cells, or PBMCs. A de-identified subject ID, COVID-19 status, age in years and sex were almost always included in the sample metadata. Where available, HLA class I and class II types were taken from metadata supplied by the sample provider and were not determined by assay-based typing.

TCRbeta CDR3 regions were amplified from genomic DNA using the immunoSEQ Assay, a bias-controlled multiplex PCR. The original methods were these. Nucleated cell counts per sample were estimated from amplification of reference gene primers within the assay. To quantify the absolute abundance of each unique TCRbeta CDR3 rearrangement, sequence reads were collapsed and filtered. For each sample, productive Simpson clonality was calculated as the square root of Simpson's diversity index across productive rearrangements. Here the immuneACCESS table is served through TCRdb, limited to in-frame sequences with V and J called. Missing clones are a known gap in these copies; in checked studies unresolved V genes cover under half, and the rest lacks a known reason. Clonal size and the V and J genes are those of that table, whereas D and trimming came from the DNA. This sample has 20,000 or so clones in its table, and 75% to 95% of those were observed once. The ten largest clones represent over 3% of the sample.

Each collaborating institution followed its own protocols to collect whole blood in K2EDTA tubes. Collaborator samples were shipped for TCRbeta analysis as frozen whole blood, isolated PBMCs, or DNA extracted from either sample type. What the research found in general, with its limitations: The quantity of clinical and demographic metadata differed by source and by participant and was supplied without curation.

Points on this clone: No antigen is known for it. The sample holds no much larger clone one base away, and base qualities are not on file.

Sequencing was carried out using peripheral blood. The receptor was isolated from a woman in her seventies with active COVID-19.

The CDR3 reads CASSRSGTGGVSYNEQFF. The nucleotide sequence reads as follows: TGCGCCAGCAGCCGGTCCGGGACAGGGGGCGTCTCCTACAATGAGCAGTTCTTC. The V and J genes are TRBV5-1 and TRBJ2-1; 12 central nucleotides agree with TRBD1. As encoded in the germline V gene, CDR1 is SGHRS while CDR2 is YFSETQ. Relative to germline, V is missing 4 bases and J is missing 0 bases, with 8 bases of the junction outside any gene match. The cysteine opens and the phenylalanine closes a CDR3 of 18 amino acids. Only the CDR3 part of the read is kept: 54 bases, read in frame from the first base.